A selection of T cell receptor beta chains follows, all from one sample in a study of T cell responses to AZD1222 COVID-19 vaccine. Generated by immunoSEQ multiplex PCR, the TCRdb table keeps only in-frame clones and is missing some. The sample contains fewer than 110,000 clones, roughly nine tenths of which appear only once. The sequencing here drew on peripheral blood, taken on day 0 of AZD1222 vaccination. The receptors come from an adult in good health. Each CDR3 is given with its conserved first and last residue. A D gene is named only where the DNA matches it firmly. Not every row has a clone size; where given, it reads once, few, many or a size class.

15	TRBV14	NA	NA	TRBJ1-2	TGTGCCAGCAGCCAAGATCATCCAGGGAATGTCGGCTACACCTTC	CASSQDHPGNVGYTF
15	TRBV19	NA	NA	TRBJ1-3	TGTGCCAGTAGTGTTCAGAGTTTCTCTGGAAACACCATATATTTT	CASSVQSFSGNTIYF
13	TRBV14	NA	NA	TRBJ1-3	TGTGCCAGCAGCCAAAATCGAGGGGACACCATATATTTT	CASSQNRGDTIYF
12	TRBV7-9	NA	NA	TRBJ2-7	TGTGCCAGCAGCCTGGGGGCCTACGAGCAGTACTTC	CASSLGAYEQYF
15	TRBV15	NA	once	TRBJ1-3	TGTGCCACCAGCAGAGATCAGGGATCTGGAAACACCATATATTTT	CATSRDQGSGNTIYF
16	TRBV15	NA	NA	TRBJ1-3	TGTGCCACCAGCAGAGATCCCCGGGGCTCTGGAAACACCATATATTTT	CATSRDPRGSGNTIYF
14	TRBV5-1	NA	few	TRBJ2-3	TGCGCCAGCAGCTTCCGGAACCCCACAGATACGCAGTATTTT	CASSFRNPTDTQYF
13	TRBV5-6	TRBD1	NA	TRBJ1-2	TGTGCCAGCAGCTTGAGACAGGGTTATGGCTACACCTTC	CASSLRQGYGYTF
13	TRBV30	NA	NA	TRBJ1-4	TGTGCCTGGAGTAGGGACCTTAATGAAAAACTGTTTTTT	CAWSRDLNEKLFF
12	TRBV12-3/TRBV12-4	NA	once	TRBJ1-1	TGTGCCAGCAGTTTAACCTCAACTGAAGCTTTCTTT	CASSLTSTEAFF
15	TRBV30	NA	NA	TRBJ2-2	TGTGCCTGGAGTGCGGGGCGGTCGAACACCGGGGAGCTGTTTTTT	CAWSAGRSNTGELFF
11	TRBV2	NA	NA	TRBJ2-7	TGTGCCAGCATTGGGGATGACGAGCAGTACTTC	CASIGDDEQYF
14	TRBV7-2	TRBD2	NA	TRBJ2-7	TGTGCCAGCAGTATTCCCGGGAGGTCCTACGAGCAGTACTTC	CASSIPGRSYEQYF
15	TRBV13	TRBD1	NA	TRBJ1-1	TGTGCCAGCAGCGACAGGGAGGGGATGAACACTGAAGCTTTCTTT	CASSDREGMNTEAFF
16	TRBV7-9	TRBD2	NA	TRBJ2-1	TGTGCCAGCAGCTCAAGACGTAGCGCGGGGGGCAATGAGCAGTTCTTC	CASSSRRSAGGNEQFF
14	TRBV7-9	NA	NA	TRBJ1-1	TGTGCCAGCAGCTTAGGGGAAGTAAACACTGAAGCTTTCTTT	CASSLGEVNTEAFF
15	TRBV2	TRBD1	NA	TRBJ1-2	TGTGCCAGCAGTGGGTTCCAGGACAGGGCCTATGGCTACACCTTC	CASSGFQDRAYGYTF
15	TRBV6-2/TRBV6-3	TRBD1	NA	TRBJ2-1	TGTGCCAGCAGCGGCCAGGGGGCTTCCTACAATGAGCAGTTCTTC	CASSGQGASYNEQFF
17	TRBV6-2/TRBV6-3	TRBD2	NA	TRBJ2-5	TGTGCCAGCAGTGACCGCGGACTAGCGGGAGGTAGAGAGACCCAGTACTTC	CASSDRGLAGGRETQYF
14	TRBV18	NA	NA	TRBJ1-4	TGTGCCAGCTCACCTACCGAGGGGGTCCAAAAACTGTTTTTT	CASSPTEGVQKLFF
16	TRBV7-6	TRBD2	NA	TRBJ2-1	TGTGCCAGCAGCTCCCCACTAGCGGGAGGACCAAATGAGCAGTTCTTC	CASSSPLAGGPNEQFF
12	TRBV20-1	NA	NA	TRBJ1-3	TGCAGTGCTAGTAGGGCTGGAAACACCATATATTTT	CSASRAGNTIYF
12	TRBV28	NA	NA	TRBJ2-2	TGTGCCAGCAGTCTAAACACCGGGGAGCTGTTTTTT	CASSLNTGELFF
16	TRBV14	TRBD1	medium-sized	TRBJ2-7	TGTGCCAGCAGCCAAGGAAGGGGACAGGGGGCCTACGAGCAGTACTTC	CASSQGRGQGAYEQYF
14	TRBV28	TRBD1	NA	TRBJ2-3	TGTGCCAGCAGTTCGGACAGGAGCACAGATACGCAGTATTTT	CASSSDRSTDTQYF
16	TRBV9	TRBD2	NA	TRBJ2-1	TGTGCCAGCAGCGTAGACGGGAGGGGGGTCTACAATGAGCAGTTCTTC	CASSVDGRGVYNEQFF
14	TRBV6-2/TRBV6-3	TRBD1	NA	TRBJ1-4	TGTGCCAGCAGTCGGGGACAGGGGAATGAAAAACTGTTTTTT	CASSRGQGNEKLFF
15	TRBV7-2	NA	NA	TRBJ2-3	TGTGCCAGCAGCTTAGATTTAGGGCGGACGATTGCGCAGTATTTT	CASSLDLGRTIAQYF
16	TRBV30	TRBD1	NA	TRBJ1-2	TGTGCCTGGGTGGGGGACAGGCCTTTACCGAACTATGGCTACACCTTC	CAWVGDRPLPNYGYTF
14	TRBV6-5	TRBD1	NA	TRBJ1-5	TGTGCCAGCAGTAAGGGACAGTGGGATCAGCCCCAGCATTTT	CASSKGQWDQPQHF
13	TRBV29-1	TRBD2	NA	TRBJ2-7	TGCAGCCCTCCGAGACTAGCGCCCTACGAGCAGTACTTC	CSPPRLAPYEQYF
15	TRBV10-3	NA	NA	TRBJ2-3	TGTGCCATCAGTCCCCGTGGTCAGGGAACAGATACGCAGTATTTT	CAISPRGQGTDTQYF
11	TRBV11-2	NA	NA	TRBJ1-1	TGTGCCAGCAGCCCAACCCGGGGCGCTTTCTTT	CASSPTRGAFF
14	TRBV6-2/TRBV6-3	NA	NA	TRBJ2-3	TGTGCCAGCAGTGAGGGGGGCCCGTTTGATACGCAGTATTTT	CASSEGGPFDTQYF
14	TRBV7-2	NA	NA	TRBJ1-1	TGTGCCAGCAGCTTAGTGAGCCAGAGGCCTGAAGCTTTCTTT	CASSLVSQRPEAFF
17	TRBV9	TRBD1	NA	TRBJ1-4	TGTGCCAGCAGCGCATCATCGAGGGGGCTAGGGAATGAAAAACTGTTTTTT	CASSASSRGLGNEKLFF
15	TRBV5-4	TRBD1	NA	TRBJ1-2	TGTGCCAGCAGTCTTAAGACAGGGGGCGACTATGGCTACACCTTC	CASSLKTGGDYGYTF
15	TRBV6-5	TRBD1	once	TRBJ1-1	TGTGCCAGCAGTTATCCGGGACAGGGGATGACTGAAGCTTTCTTT	CASSYPGQGMTEAFF
15	TRBV14	TRBD1	NA	TRBJ1-4	TGTGCCAGCAGCTTCTCCAGGGGGCGAGTTGAAAAACTGTTTTTT	CASSFSRGRVEKLFF
14	TRBV30	NA	once	TRBJ1-1	TGTGCCTGGGTACCGGGACATTTGAACACTGAAGCTTTCTTT	CAWVPGHLNTEAFF
16	TRBV7-9	TRBD2	NA	TRBJ2-3	TGTGCCAGCAGACCCAGGCTAGCGGGGCACACAGATACGCAGTATTTT	CASRPRLAGHTDTQYF
11	TRBV29-1	NA	NA	TRBJ1-1	TGCAGCGTTACCCCGAACACTGAAGCTTTCTTT	CSVTPNTEAFF
14	TRBV30	NA	NA	TRBJ1-2	TGTGCCTGGAGTGTACTAAAGGGTCAGCAAGGCTACACCTTC	CAWSVLKGQQGYTF
16	TRBV7-2	NA	NA	TRBJ2-3	TGTGCCAGCAGCTTAGGGTGGGGGGCCAGCACAGATACGCAGTATTTT	CASSLGWGASTDTQYF
14	TRBV19	TRBD2	NA	TRBJ2-1	TGTGCCAGTAGGAGACTAGCGGACTACAATGAGCAGTTCTTC	CASRRLADYNEQFF
13	TRBV5-1	NA	NA	TRBJ1-2	TGCGCCAGCAGCGCGGGACGGCTCTATGGCTACACCTTC	CASSAGRLYGYTF
13	TRBV28	NA	once	TRBJ1-4	TGTGCCAGCAGAAGGAGAGAGTATGAAAAACTGTTTTTT	CASRRREYEKLFF
13	TRBV27	NA	NA	TRBJ1-1	TGTGCCAGCAGAACATACCGAGACACTGAAGCTTTCTTT	CASRTYRDTEAFF